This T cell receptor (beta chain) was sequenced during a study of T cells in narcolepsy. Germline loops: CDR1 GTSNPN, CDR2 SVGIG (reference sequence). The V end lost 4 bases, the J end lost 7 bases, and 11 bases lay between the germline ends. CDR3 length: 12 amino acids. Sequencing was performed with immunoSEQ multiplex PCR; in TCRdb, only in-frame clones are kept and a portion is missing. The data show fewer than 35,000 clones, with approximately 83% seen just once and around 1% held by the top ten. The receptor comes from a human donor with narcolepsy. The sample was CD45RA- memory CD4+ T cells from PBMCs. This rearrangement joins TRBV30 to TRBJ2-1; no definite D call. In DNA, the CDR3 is TGTGCCTGGACTGGCCCTATGAATGAGCAGTTCTTC. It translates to CAWTGPMNEQFF.